One sample yielded the 20 T cell receptor beta chains listed below, sequenced in a study of blood T cell repertoires in COVID-19. Profiling relied on immunoSEQ multiplex PCR, and the TCRdb table lists in-frame clones only, not all of them. Here the sample spans roughly 250,000 clones, about 85% being singletons. The sample was peripheral blood. The receptors derive from a woman between 55 and 75 years old with active or convalescent COVID-19.

The chain recombines TRBV18 with TRBJ2-3; D call uncertain. Germline V gene lookup returns CDR1 KGHSH and CDR2 LQKENI. This CDR3 has 13 residues. The CDR3 DNA reads as TGTGCGTCTTTAACTTCTAGCACAGATACGCAGTATTTT. Amino acids: CASLTSSTDTQYF.

This clone was counted between two and nine times. V usage is TRBV6-6 and J usage is TRBJ2-7; 14 nucleotides line up with TRBD2. The CDR3 is 17 residues long. The V gene's germline CDR1 is MNHNY and CDR2 SVGAGI (reference sequence). With V trimmed by 6 bases and J by 2 bases, 9 bases remained unmatched. DNA of the CDR3: TGTGCCAGCAGGCGACGGACTAGCGGGAGGCTCGCCTACGAGCAGTACTTC. Amino acids: CASRRRTSGRLAYEQYF.

This chain uses TRBV19 with TRBJ1-3, with TRBD1 identical over 12 bases. The ends lost 5 bases at V and 5 bases at J; junction bases unmatched: 7. This CDR3 is 16 amino acids long. Germline V lookup: CDR1 LNHDA, CDR2 SQIVND (reference sequence). This chain's CDR3 is CASSPRDRGLRNTIYF. The DNA for the CDR3 is TGTGCCAGTAGTCCCCGGGACAGGGGGCTTAGAAACACCATATATTTT.

The chain couples TRBV30 to TRBJ1-3, with 7 bases lining up with TRBD1. CDR3 length: 15 residues. Germline values: CDR1 GTSNPN, CDR2 SVGIG (reference sequence). J gave up 4 bases and V 0 bases, and 6 bases lay outside the gene matches. The CDR3 loop reads CAWSVEGARGNTIYF. The CDR3 bases are TGTGCCTGGAGTGTCGAGGGGGCGAGGGGAAACACCATATATTTT.

The rearrangement joins TRBV5-1 to TRBJ1-3; D possibly corresponds to TRBD1 (6 bases). The germline V and J ends were trimmed by 3 bases and 4 bases, with 17 bases remaining between them. In germline, CDR1 is SGHRS, CDR2 YFSETQ. CDR3 length: 16 residues. The CDR3 coding sequence is TGCGCCAGCAGCTCTGGGACGAGGGGGTTCGGAAACACCATATATTTT. It is translated as CASSSGTRGFGNTIYF.

The chain joins TRBV28 to TRBJ1-5, with 7 bases fitting TRBD1. Germline V lookup: CDR1 MDHEN, CDR2 SYDVKM. The CDR3 totals 14 residues. V shed 6 bases, J shed 4 bases, and the junction held 6 bases outside the gene matches. The CDR3 is CASRGDSSNQPQHF. CDR3 sequence (DNA): TGTGCCAGCAGGGGGGACAGCTCAAATCAGCCCCAGCATTTT.

The rearrangement joins TRBV9 to TRBJ2-5; maybe TRBD2 (6 bases). Per the germline V gene, CDR1 is SGDLS and CDR2 is YYNGEE. The CDR3 consists of 15 residues. With 0 bases removed from V and 4 bases from J, the gap between germline ends came to 13 bases. The CDR3 here is CASSVGQGSGETQYF. In DNA form, the CDR3 reads TGTGCCAGCAGCGTAGGGCAGGGTAGCGGAGAGACCCAGTACTTC.

In DNA, the CDR3 is TGCGCCAGCTTTGACAGGGCGAGTAACTATGGCTACACCTTC. This sequence encodes CASFDRASNYGYTF. The chain employs TRBV5-1 and TRBJ1-2; 7 positions agree with TRBD1. J lost 1 base, V lost 7 bases, and 7 bases had no gene match. Looked up from germline, CDR1 is SGHRS and CDR2 is YFSETQ. The length of the CDR3 is 14 residues.

The rearrangement links TRBV19 to TRBJ2-1, with D perhaps TRBD1 (6 bases). This CDR3 spans 15 amino acids. CDR1 is LNHDA and CDR2 is SQIVND in the germline V gene (reference sequence). Trimming left V 1 base short and J 3 bases short, with 10 bases between. CDR3 region: CASSIGGGGYNEQFF. The CDR3 DNA sequence: TGTGCCAGTAGTATAGGAGGGGGTGGCTACAATGAGCAGTTCTTC.

V gene TRBV21-1 combines with J gene TRBJ1-5; TRBD1, the D gene given by the table, was not confirmed from the DNA. TRBV21-1 is flagged as a pseudogene. This CDR3 spans 16 amino acids. In DNA, the CDR3 is TGTGCCAGCACCCCCCGGACAGGGATTCGTTCCCAGCCCCAGCATTTT. It specifies CASTPRTGIRSQPQHF.

The rearrangement links TRBV19 to TRBJ2-1, with 11 positions matching TRBD2. Trimming at V came to 5 bases and at J to 4 bases, leaving 7 bases not matched to a gene. This CDR3 region has 16 residues. Germline V gene data show CDR1 as LNHDA and CDR2 as SQIVND (reference sequence). In DNA form, the CDR3 reads TGTGCCAGTAGTTCCACTAGCGGGGGCCTGTACAATGAGCAGTTCTTC. This sequence encodes CASSSTSGGLYNEQFF.

This clone appeared a few times. The chain recombines TRBV2 with TRBJ1-5; tentative D call: TRBD1 (5 bases). The length of the CDR3 is 15 residues. V was cut by 7 bases and J by 2 bases, with 15 bases left in between. Germline assignment: CDR1 SNHLY and CDR2 FYNNEI. CDR3 DNA sequence: TGTGCCAGCACCCTGGACATTAGTGGCAATCAGCCCCAGCATTTT. This gives the protein CASTLDISGNQPQHF.

The V call is TRBV10-3, the J call TRBJ1-6; 9 nucleotides align to TRBD1. CDR3 size: 15 residues. V gave up 2 bases and J gave up 10 bases; unmatched junction bases: 6. Per the germline V gene, CDR1 is ENHRY and CDR2 is SYGVKD. In DNA form, the CDR3 reads TGTGCCATCAGTGAGGAACAGGGGGCGAGGTCACCCCTCCACTTT. Encoded protein: CAISEEQGARSPLHF.

This clone occurred once. The chain links TRBV7-9 to TRBJ2-7; weak D call: TRBD1 (5 bases). The CDR3 totals 16 residues. Germline CDR1 is SEHNR and CDR2 is FQNEAQ (reference sequence). Between the trimmed V and J ends, which lost 2 bases and 3 bases, there was a span of 17 bases. The CDR3: CASSLPGSTGSYEQYV. CDR3 DNA sequence: TGTGCCAGCAGCTTACCCGGCTCAACAGGTAGCTACGAGCAGTACGTC.

The chain employs TRBV10-2 and TRBJ2-1, with D possibly matching TRBD1 (6 bases). V lost 5 bases to trimming and J lost 2 bases, with 13 bases between them. Germline values: CDR1 WSHSY, CDR2 SAAADI. There are 15 residues in the CDR3. CDR3 region: CASSSKGVAYNEQFF. CDR3 in DNA: TGCGCCAGCAGTTCTAAGGGGGTAGCCTACAATGAGCAGTTCTTC.

Points on this clone: Other DNA sequences within the sample encode an identical CDR3. This CDR3 reads CASSSLAGGYNEQFF. CDR3 sequence (DNA): TGTGCCAGCAGCTCGCTAGCGGGAGGTTACAATGAGCAGTTCTTC. The chain is built from TRBV11-3 and TRBJ2-1, with 11 bases matching TRBD2. Germline V gene sequence: CDR1 SGHNT, CDR2 YENEEA. CDR3 length: 15 amino acids. V lost 4 bases to trimming and J lost 4 bases; unmatched junction nucleotides: 3.

The genes are TRBV7-2 and TRBJ2-3; 9 positions agree with TRBD2. This CDR3 has 15 amino acids. The V gene end was trimmed by 5 bases and the J gene end by 2 bases; junction bases not matched to a gene: 5. Germline CDR1 reads SGHTA; CDR2 reads FQGNSA. The CDR3 sequence is CASSRGLALTDTQYF. The CDR3 DNA is TGTGCCAGCAGCCGGGGACTAGCCCTCACAGATACGCAGTATTTT.

The chain carries TRBV5-1 and TRBJ1-5; 9 bases align to TRBD1. Germline V gene sequence: CDR1 SGHRS, CDR2 YFSETQ. The length of the CDR3 is 15 residues. After removal of 0 bases from V and 5 bases from J, the junction contained 3 bases not matched to a gene. CDR3 nucleotide sequence: TGCGCCAGCAGCTTGGGGGGACAGGGCGATCAGCCCCAGCATTTT. Encoded protein: CASSLGGQGDQPQHF.

The V and J genes are TRBV30 and TRBJ2-1, with 9 positions matching TRBD1. Germline V gives CDR1 GTSNPN, CDR2 SVGIG (reference sequence). The CDR3 spans 16 residues. Trimming removed 1 base from V and 7 bases from J; junction bases left unmatched: 11. CDR3 sequence (DNA): TGTGCCTGGAGTGGAACGGACAGGGGTGTGAGTAATGAGCAGTTCTTC. Amino acids: CAWSGTDRGVSNEQFF.

CDR3: CASARGQYNEQFF. The CDR3 bases are TGTGCCAGCGCTCGCGGGCAATACAATGAGCAGTTCTTC. This chain links TRBV28 with TRBJ2-1; maybe TRBD2 (5 bases). V lost 8 bases and J 4 bases, leaving 12 bases between the germline ends. Germline V gives CDR1 MDHEN, CDR2 SYDVKM. The CDR3 length is 13 residues.